The 15 T cell receptor beta chains in this list originate from one sample, sequenced in a study of CD8 T cells in Susac syndrome. Random hexamers were used to reverse transcribe an amount of about 0.45 to 1 ug RNA. TCRdb passed the immunoSEQ multiplex PCR reads through MiXCR, listing each CDR3 protein once. This sample has hundreds of thousands of distinct CDR3 sequences; approximately 85% occur once, and the top ten carry 0.09% to 0.15%. The sequencing input was CD8+ T cells from PBMCs. All receptors come from a human donor with multiple sclerosis.

This chain uses TRBV28 with TRBJ2-2; D not certain. V gave up 2 bases and J gave up 3 bases, with 10 bases separating them. The CDR3 runs 15 residues. Germline V gene sequence: CDR1 MDHEN, CDR2 SYDVKM. The CDR3 coding sequence is TGTGCCAGCAGTTTAGTACGGGCCCACACCGGGGAGCTGTTTTTT. It encodes CASSLVRAHTGELFF.

V is TRBV30 and J is TRBJ2-3; D possibly uses TRBD1 or TRBD2 (5 bases each). In germline, CDR1 is GTSNPN, CDR2 SVGIG (reference sequence). V was shortened by 5 bases and J by 2 bases, with 14 bases between the two germline ends. The CDR3 has 14 amino acids. CDR3 sequence: CAWGGWDDTDTQYF. The DNA of the CDR3 is TGTGCCTGGGGCGGATGGGACGACACAGATACGCAGTATTTT.

This rearrangement joins TRBV28 to TRBJ2-7; perhaps D is TRBD1 or TRBD2 (5 bases each). Per germline, CDR1 MDHEN and CDR2 SYDVKM. This CDR3 is built from 11 residues. V lost 6 bases, J lost 4 bases, and 7 bases lay in between. DNA for the CDR3: TGTGCCAGCAGCGAGGGGTACGAGCAGTACTTC. Protein: CASSEGYEQYF.

This clonotype was counted once. This chain joins TRBV19 and TRBJ2-5, with a tentative D call TRBD1 (5 bases). Per the germline V gene, CDR1 is LNHDA and CDR2 is SQIVND (reference sequence). The V and J ends lost 3 bases and 2 bases respectively, with 10 bases between them. This CDR3 spans 14 amino acids. Written as DNA, the CDR3 is TGTGCCAGTAGTATGAACCCAGGGCAAGAGACCCAGTACTTC. This translates into CASSMNPGQETQYF.

The rearrangement uses TRBV5-4 and TRBJ2-7, with D tentatively TRBD1 or TRBD2 (6 bases each). The CDR3 loop spans 17 amino acids. V dropped 0 bases and J dropped 2 bases, with 18 bases sitting between them. The V gene's germline CDR1 is SGHNT and CDR2 YYREEE (reference sequence). CDR3 in amino acids: CASSLGLVGGPTYEQYF. The DNA of the CDR3 is TGTGCCAGCAGCTTGGGGTTAGTGGGGGGCCCCACCTACGAGCAGTACTTC.

The CDR3 spells CASSDVPSATNEKLFF. CDR3 DNA: TGTGCCAGCAGTGATGTCCCCTCCGCAACTAATGAAAAACTGTTTTTT. The rearrangement links TRBV2 to TRBJ1-4; D remains ambiguous. Germline V gene lookup returns CDR1 SNHLY and CDR2 FYNNEI. V lost 3 bases to trimming and J lost 0 bases, with 11 bases between them. This CDR3 comprises 16 residues.

The chain is built from TRBV4-2 and TRBJ2-7; a weak D match, TRBD2 (7 bases). Trimming cost V 3 bases and J 0 bases, with 15 bases left between them. Germline values: CDR1 LGHNA, CDR2 YNFKEQ. The CDR3 runs to 16 residues. The CDR3 DNA is TGTGCCAGCAGCCATGATCCGGGGGGCGTCTCCTACGAGCAGTACTTC. Translating gives CASSHDPGGVSYEQYF.

The chain has TRBV2 and TRBJ1-3; tentative D call: TRBD1 (5 bases). CDR3 size: 14 residues. Per the germline V gene, CDR1 is SNHLY and CDR2 is FYNNEI. The V and J ends lost 4 bases and 2 bases respectively, with 9 bases between them. The CDR3 loop reads CASSGGTAGNTIYF. In nucleotides, the CDR3 is TGTGCCAGCAGTGGGGGGACGGCTGGAAACACCATATATTTT.

The chain uses TRBV9 and TRBJ2-1, with no clear D. V dropped 1 base and J dropped 8 bases, with 13 bases sitting between them. Germline CDR1 SGDLS, CDR2 YYNGEE. The CDR3 is 14 amino acids. The CDR3 DNA reads TGTGCCAGCAGCGTATTCGACTCAGGCGATGAGCAGTTCTTC. Protein sequence: CASSVFDSGDEQFF.

The rearrangement links TRBV28 to TRBJ2-3; TRBD2 might be the D (6 bases). Trimming pared 3 bases from V and 2 bases from J, leaving 12 bases between. Germline values: CDR1 MDHEN, CDR2 SYDVKM. The length of the CDR3 is 15 residues. The CDR3 sequence is CASSFQVGLTDTQYF. CDR3 nucleotide sequence: TGTGCCAGCAGTTTTCAAGTGGGACTCACAGATACGCAGTATTTT.

V usage is TRBV1 and J usage is TRBJ1-1; TRBD1 is the table's D call, not checked against the DNA. TRBV1 is reported as a pseudogene. This CDR3 region has 15 residues. The CDR3 DNA sequence: TGCACCAGCAGCCACCGGGACGGGGTGAACACTGAAGCTTTCTTT. Protein: CTSSHRDGVNTEAFF.

The CDR3 sequence is CASSSHSGTEAFF. CDR3 DNA: TGTGCCAGCAGCTCCCATTCGGGGACTGAAGCTTTCTTT. This chain connects TRBV5-4 to TRBJ1-1; D unclear. The CDR3 totals 13 residues. The V gene's germline CDR1 is SGHNT and CDR2 YYREEE (reference sequence). Trimming shortened V by 3 bases and J by 5 bases, and 11 bases separated the two germline ends.

This rearrangement joins TRBV2 to TRBJ1-2; tentatively, D is TRBD1 (5 bases). Trimming removed 1 base from V and 8 bases from J, with 20 bases in between. CDR1 and CDR2 from the germline V gene are SNHLY and FYNNEI. The CDR3 totals 16 residues. CDR3 DNA sequence: TGTGCCAGCAGTGAAGGGTCGGGGCCCGAGGTAGGAGGCTACACCTTC. It encodes CASSEGSGPEVGGYTF.

The CDR3 DNA sequence: TGTGCCCGGGACCGGGACATAAACACAGATACGCAGTATTTT. Amino acid sequence: CARDRDINTDTQYF. The chain uses TRBV30 and TRBJ2-3; perhaps TRBD1 as D (6 bases). From germline, CDR1 is GTSNPN and CDR2 SVGIG (reference sequence). The ends were cut back, 8 bases at V and 2 bases at J, with 17 bases in the middle. This CDR3 has 14 amino acids.

A few counts support this clonotype. The V gene is TRBV5-6, the J gene TRBJ1-2; D call uncertain. Deletions cut 3 bases from V and 0 bases from J, with 15 bases between. The CDR3 loop spans 16 amino acids. Germline V gene data show CDR1 as SGHDT and CDR2 as YYEEEE. The CDR3 loop is CASSSARMGTNYGYTF. CDR3 bases: TGTGCCAGCAGCTCCGCCAGGATGGGAACTAACTATGGCTACACCTTC. The full variable domain, its missing parts supplied by reference TRBV5-6 and TRBJ1-2, is DAGVTQSPTHLIKTRGQQVTLRCSPKSGHDTVSWYQQALGQGPQFIFQYYEEEERQRGNFPDRFSGHQFPNYSSELNVNALLLGDSALYLCASSSARMGTNYGYTFGSGTRLTVV.